This T cell receptor beta chain is from a study of Ad26.COV2.S vaccination and SARS-CoV-2 variants (TCRdb year 2021). About the full investigation: Vaccine-arm donors came from COV1001, a multicentre, randomized, double-blind, placebo-controlled phase I-IIa trial of Ad26.COV2.S in healthy adults. Participants in the trial were split at random into five groups of five each, receiving low-dose or high-dose Ad26.COV2.S once or twice, or else placebo on both occasions. Ad26.COV2.S was administered intramuscularly at 5 x 10^10 or 1 x 10^11 viral particles, either as a single shot or as two shots given 56 days apart. The TCR-sequenced set comprised about 32 samples: approximately 20 Ad26.COV2.S vaccine recipients, 5 placebo recipients and 8 SARS-CoV-2 convalescent individuals. TCRbeta repertoire sequencing was used to assess the specificity and breadth of SARS-CoV-2-reactive T cell receptors after Ad26.COV2.S vaccination. Blinding of investigators to trial group allocation was maintained during experiments and outcome assessment. The paper's findings and limits, for the study overall: Ad26.COV2.S recipients had higher spike-specific TCR breadth than placebo recipients (P = 0.0014). Comparing responses between vaccine doses or regimens was not something the study was powered to do. The authors noted that total T cell responses may have been underestimated by the TCR breadth and depth analyses. Non-spike TCR breadth was comparable between vaccine and placebo recipients, consistent with the vaccine containing only spike. After vaccination, spike-specific CD8+ and CD4+ T cell responses were reported to show substantial breadth.

Looking up the germline V gene (reference sequence) yields CDR1 SEHNR and CDR2 FQNEAQ. The CDR3 runs 15 amino acids, cysteine and phenylalanine included. Left in the record is the CDR3 DNA by itself, 45 bases read in frame from the first base. Germline trimming amounts to 5 bases on V and 1 base on J, with 6 as the count of junction bases outside the gene matches. In regard to this clone: Its binding antigen is unknown. Base-call qualities are not available, and no considerably larger clone is one nucleotide away.

The immunoSEQ Assay was used to sequence TCRbeta CDR3 regions. After extraction, genomic DNA underwent amplification by bias-controlled multiplex PCR, followed by high-throughput sequencing. The authors processed their data as follows. Collapsing and filtering of sequences were performed to quantify the absolute abundance of each unique TCRbeta CDR3 region. T cell fraction was estimated by normalizing TCRbeta template counts to usable DNA, which was measured by amplifying reference genes present in all nucleated cells. Repertoire TCRs were annotated as SARS-CoV-2-specific when V gene, CDR3 amino acid sequence and J gene were exactly matched to a known reactive TCR set. The reference SARS-CoV-2 TCR set was obtained from MIRA and was filtered for enrichment in COVID-19-positive ImmuneCODE repertoires, whereby public or cross-reactive TCRs were removed. Using the MIRA antigens, annotated TCRs were further analysed by specific ORF or by position within an ORF. Depth was the summed frequency of annotated unique rearrangements, while breadth was defined as annotated unique rearrangements over total unique productive rearrangements. TCR breadth was compared between groups using two-sided Wilcoxon rank-sum tests. TCRdb provides this immuneACCESS table in a form limited to in-frame rearrangements. Some clones are lacking; in checked studies, under half of them reflect an unresolved V gene, and why the rest are absent is not known. D and trimming come from the DNA, and the V and J calls and clone size come from that table. A total of some 290,000 clones appear in this sample, about 86% of them only once. The ten largest clones capture 1.5% to 2.5% of the sample.

In the paper's terms, the treatment or condition label means: around 19 received Ad26.COV2.S at low or high dose, single or two shots; a few received placebo; per-sample allocation not given. For vaccine and placebo recipients, repertoires were sequenced using samples collected on day 63 after the first injection. Between 29 July and 7 August 2020, Cohort 1b enrolled some 25 adults aged 18-55 years at one site in Boston, USA. Ad26.COV2.S was a replication-incompetent adenovirus type 26 vector that expressed a prefusion-stabilized SARS-CoV-2 spike protein derived from the original Wuhan strain. The source was peripheral blood, collected in a trial of Ad26.COV2.S vaccine versus placebo. The receptor's source is a person between 18 and 65 years old who received the Ad26.COV2.S COVID-19 vaccine or a placebo. The chain links TRBV7-9 with TRBJ1-1, with TRBD1 identical over 8 junction bases. CDR3 region: CASSLTDRGNTEAFF. The DNA is as follows: TGTGCCAGCAGCCTCACAGACAGGGGGAACACTGAAGCTTTCTTT.